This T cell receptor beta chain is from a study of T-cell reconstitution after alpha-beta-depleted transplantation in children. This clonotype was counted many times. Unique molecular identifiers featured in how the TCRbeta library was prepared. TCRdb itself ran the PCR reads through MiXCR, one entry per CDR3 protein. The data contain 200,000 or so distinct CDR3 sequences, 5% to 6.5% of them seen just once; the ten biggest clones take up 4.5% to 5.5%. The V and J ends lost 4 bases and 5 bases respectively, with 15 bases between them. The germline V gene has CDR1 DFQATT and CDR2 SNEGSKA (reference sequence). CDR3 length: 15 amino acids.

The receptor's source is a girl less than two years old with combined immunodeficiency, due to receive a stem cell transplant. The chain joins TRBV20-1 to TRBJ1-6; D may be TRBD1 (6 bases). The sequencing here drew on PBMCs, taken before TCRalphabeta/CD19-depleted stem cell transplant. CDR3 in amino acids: CSANFGQINNSPLHF. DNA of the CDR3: TGCAGTGCTAATTTCGGACAGATTAATAATTCACCCCTCCACTTT.